A selection of T cell receptor beta chains follows, all from one sample in a study of cytomegalovirus exposure and HLA in healthy donors. Sequencing used immunoSEQ multiplex PCR; TCRdb keeps in-frame clones, though not all of them. This sample has around 220,000 clones, with roughly 75% found just once. The sample comprised PBMCs. These receptor sequences come from a young woman in good health and CMV-seronegative. Both conserved end residues are part of each CDR3. D genes are given only for firm matches. Expanded clones get a size class; other rows say once, few or many, or leave the size out.

NA	TRBV30	NA	TRBJ1-6	CAWDPTADSPLHF	TGTGCCTGGGACCCGACGGCGGATTCACCCCTCCACTTT
NA	TRBV27	NA	TRBJ1-2	CASSADSYGYTF	TGTGCCAGCAGTGCAGACAGCTATGGCTACACCTTC
TRBD2	TRBV2	NA	TRBJ2-1	CASSVETSGRGEQFF	TGTGCCAGCAGTGTGGAGACTAGCGGGAGGGGCGAGCAGTTCTTC
NA	TRBV7-9	NA	TRBJ2-1	CASSLSAGDYNEQFF	TGTGCCAGCAGCTTATCCGCAGGGGACTACAATGAGCAGTTCTTC
TRBD2	TRBV5-1	NA	TRBJ2-1	CASSLGTTAYNEQFF	TGCGCCAGCAGCTTAGGGACTACCGCCTACAATGAGCAGTTCTTC
TRBD1	TRBV7-3	NA	TRBJ2-3	CASSLIPQGDTQYF	TGTGCCAGCAGCTTAATTCCACAGGGGGATACGCAGTATTTT
TRBD1	TRBV10-3	NA	TRBJ1-1	CAISAGTGVDTEAFF	TGTGCCATCAGTGCTGGGACAGGGGTGGACACTGAAGCTTTCTTT
NA	TRBV11-1	once	TRBJ2-5	CASSVTSQETQYF	TGTGCCAGCAGCGTTACATCCCAAGAGACCCAGTACTTC
TRBD2	TRBV25-1	NA	TRBJ2-3	CASSEYSSGRPTDTQYF	TGTGCCAGCAGTGAATATTCTAGCGGGAGACCCACAGATACGCAGTATTTT
TRBD2	TRBV2	NA	TRBJ2-1	CASRRLAEWNEQFF	TGTGCCAGCAGGAGACTAGCCGAATGGAATGAGCAGTTCTTC
NA	TRBV6-5	few	TRBJ1-2	CASSTTGIGYTF	TGTGCCAGCAGTACAACAGGGATCGGCTACACCTTC
NA	TRBV29-1	few	TRBJ2-5	CSVEETGGFGETQYF	TGCAGCGTTGAAGAAACCGGAGGGTTTGGAGAGACCCAGTACTTC
TRBD1	TRBV5-1	NA	TRBJ2-1	CASSPGQAYSYNEQFF	TGCGCCAGCAGCCCGGGACAGGCCTACTCCTACAATGAGCAGTTCTTC